What follows are 7 T cell receptor beta chains derived from one specimen sequenced in a study of shared clonotypes between healthy human individuals. Profiling relied on immunoSEQ multiplex PCR, and the TCRdb table lists in-frame clones only, not all of them. The table shows fewer than 3 million clones, with 85% to 95% occurring only once. Sample: naive CD4+ T cells from PBMCs. The subset denotes: CD45RA+ positively selected. The receptors derive from a man between 18 and 29 years old in good health. Some clones in this sample may be carry-over from other donors' samples.

V usage is TRBV28 and J usage is TRBJ2-7; D perhaps matches TRBD2 (6 bases). The CDR3 spans 11 residues. Germline V gives CDR1 MDHEN, CDR2 SYDVKM. V gave up 8 bases and J gave up 6 bases, with 11 bases separating them. In nucleotides, the CDR3 is TGTGCCAGCGGAACGGGGGTCGAGCAGTACTTC. It encodes CASGTGVEQYF.

The chain has TRBV18 and TRBJ2-7; D might be TRBD2 (6 bases). V lost 0 bases and J 6 bases, leaving 15 bases between the germline ends. Germline V gives CDR1 KGHSH, CDR2 LQKENI. The CDR3 totals 15 residues. Written as DNA, the CDR3 is TGTGCCAGCTCACCACCTACTAGCCTGTCAGGCGAGCAGTACTTC. It specifies CASSPPTSLSGEQYF.

This chain uses TRBV28 with TRBJ2-5, with TRBD1 identical over 8 bases. This CDR3 contains 14 residues. Germline-derived CDR1 and CDR2 are MDHEN and SYDVKM. The trim removed 3 bases at V and 4 bases at J, leaving 4 bases unmatched. CDR3 coding DNA: TGTGCCAGCAGTTTTTACAGGGGGAGAGAGACCCAGTACTTC. Protein: CASSFYRGRETQYF.

Worth noting for this clone: The sample has other DNA sequences that encode this CDR3 too. The chain recombines TRBV5-1 with TRBJ2-5, with D uncertain. This CDR3 is 11 amino acids long. V lost 2 bases and J 5 bases, leaving 4 bases between the germline ends. Germline-derived CDR1 and CDR2 are SGHRS and YFSETQ. CDR3 amino acids: CASSFAETQYF. The CDR3, as DNA: TGCGCCAGCAGCTTCGCGGAGACCCAGTACTTC.

This clone is a singleton in its sample. The chain uses TRBV28 and TRBJ1-2; no clear D gene. V gave up 8 bases and J gave up 8 bases, with 18 bases separating them. Germline-derived CDR1 and CDR2 are MDHEN and SYDVKM. This CDR3 comprises 13 residues. The CDR3 DNA follows: TGTGCCAGCCGAACGTCTCCCAGGCAGGGCTACACCTTC. It yields the protein CASRTSPRQGYTF.

J is TRBJ2-1 and V is TRBV10-1, with 8 bases that match TRBD1. CDR1 WNHNN and CDR2 SYGVQD come from the germline V gene (reference sequence). The CDR3 loop spans 12 amino acids. The J segment lost 12 bases and the V segment lost 4 bases, leaving 5 bases of the junction unmatched. This CDR3 is CASSAGQGGQFF. DNA of the CDR3: TGCGCCAGCAGTGCCGGACAGGGCGGGCAGTTCTTC.

V is TRBV5-5 and J is TRBJ1-5; 9 bases are a match to TRBD1. Unmatched junction bases numbered 10, after V lost 4 bases and J lost 5 bases. CDR3 length equals 16 residues. Per the germline V gene, CDR1 is SGHKS and CDR2 is YYEKEE (reference sequence). Here the CDR3 reads CASSARIGTGHQPQHF. The CDR3 DNA reads as TGTGCCAGCAGCGCGCGTATCGGGACAGGGCATCAGCCCCAGCATTTT.